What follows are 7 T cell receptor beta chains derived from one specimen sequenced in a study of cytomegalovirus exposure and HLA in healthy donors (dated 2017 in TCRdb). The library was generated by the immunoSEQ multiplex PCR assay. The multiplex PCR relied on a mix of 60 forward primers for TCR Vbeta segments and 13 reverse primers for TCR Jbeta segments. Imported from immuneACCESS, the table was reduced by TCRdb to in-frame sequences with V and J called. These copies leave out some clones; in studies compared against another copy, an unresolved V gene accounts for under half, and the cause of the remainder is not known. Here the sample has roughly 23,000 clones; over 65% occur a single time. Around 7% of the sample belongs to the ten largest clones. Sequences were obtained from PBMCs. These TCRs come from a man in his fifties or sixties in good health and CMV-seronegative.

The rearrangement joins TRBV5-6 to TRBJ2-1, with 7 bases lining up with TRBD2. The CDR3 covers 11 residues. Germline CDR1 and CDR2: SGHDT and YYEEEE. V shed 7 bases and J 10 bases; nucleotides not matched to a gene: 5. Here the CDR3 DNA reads TGTGCCAGCCGATTGCGGGGGGAGCAGTTCTTC. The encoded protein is CASRLRGEQFF.

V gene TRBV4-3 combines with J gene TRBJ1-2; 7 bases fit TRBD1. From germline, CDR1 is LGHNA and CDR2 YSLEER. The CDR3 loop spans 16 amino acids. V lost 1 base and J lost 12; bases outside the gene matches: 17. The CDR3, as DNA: TGCGCCAGCAGCCAAGTCCTAGGACAGGAACTATGTTTCGACACCTTC. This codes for CASSQVLGQELCFDTF.

The CDR3 nucleotides are TGTGCCAGTAGTATACCCTCGACAGGGGGAGAGACCCAGTACTTC. It encodes CASSIPSTGGETQYF. This chain uses TRBV19 with TRBJ2-5; 9 bases align to TRBD1. The CDR3 covers 15 residues. Germline V gives CDR1 LNHDA, CDR2 SQIVND (reference sequence). The V gene end was trimmed by 2 bases and the J gene end by 4 bases; junction bases not matched to a gene: 5.

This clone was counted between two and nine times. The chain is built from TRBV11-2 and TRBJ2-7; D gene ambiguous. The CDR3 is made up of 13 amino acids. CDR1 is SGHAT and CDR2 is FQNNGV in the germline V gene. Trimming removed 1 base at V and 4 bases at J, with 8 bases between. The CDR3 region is CASSLAPSYEQYF. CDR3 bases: TGTGCCAGCAGCTTAGCCCCCAGTTACGAGCAGTACTTC.

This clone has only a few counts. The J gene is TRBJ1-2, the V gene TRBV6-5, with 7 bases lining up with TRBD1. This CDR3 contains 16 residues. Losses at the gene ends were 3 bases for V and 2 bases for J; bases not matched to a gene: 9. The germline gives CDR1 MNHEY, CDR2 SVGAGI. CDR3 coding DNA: TGTGCCAGCAGTTATACGTCAGGGGGAAAAAACTATGGCTACACCTTC. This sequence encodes CASSYTSGGKNYGYTF.

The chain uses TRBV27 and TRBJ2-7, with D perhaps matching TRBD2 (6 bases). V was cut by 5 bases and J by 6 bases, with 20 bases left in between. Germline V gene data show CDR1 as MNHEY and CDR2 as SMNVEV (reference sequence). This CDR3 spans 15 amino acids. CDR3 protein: CASSKDYGSSSEQYF. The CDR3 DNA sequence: TGTGCCAGCAGTAAGGACTATGGAAGTTCGTCCGAGCAGTACTTC.

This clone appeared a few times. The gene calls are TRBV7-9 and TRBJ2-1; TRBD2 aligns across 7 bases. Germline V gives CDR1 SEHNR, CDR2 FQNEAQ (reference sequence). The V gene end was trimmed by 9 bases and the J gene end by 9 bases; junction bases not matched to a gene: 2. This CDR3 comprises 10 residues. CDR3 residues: CASTGGEQFF. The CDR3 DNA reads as TGTGCCAGTACGGGGGGTGAGCAGTTCTTC.